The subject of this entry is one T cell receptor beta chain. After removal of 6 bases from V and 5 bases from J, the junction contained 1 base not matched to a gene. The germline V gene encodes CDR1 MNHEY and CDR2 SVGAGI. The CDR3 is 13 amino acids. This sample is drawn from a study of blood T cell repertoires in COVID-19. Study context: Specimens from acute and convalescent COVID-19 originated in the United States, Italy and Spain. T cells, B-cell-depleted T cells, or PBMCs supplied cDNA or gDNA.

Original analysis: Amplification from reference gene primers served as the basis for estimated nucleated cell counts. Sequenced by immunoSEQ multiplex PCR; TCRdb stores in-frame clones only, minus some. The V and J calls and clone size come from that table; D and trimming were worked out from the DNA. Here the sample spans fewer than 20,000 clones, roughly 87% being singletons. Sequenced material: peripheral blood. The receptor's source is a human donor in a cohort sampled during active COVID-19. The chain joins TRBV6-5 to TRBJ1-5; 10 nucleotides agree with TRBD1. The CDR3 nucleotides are TGTGCCAGCAGCGGACAGGGGGATCAGCCCCAGCATTTT. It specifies CASSGQGDQPQHF.